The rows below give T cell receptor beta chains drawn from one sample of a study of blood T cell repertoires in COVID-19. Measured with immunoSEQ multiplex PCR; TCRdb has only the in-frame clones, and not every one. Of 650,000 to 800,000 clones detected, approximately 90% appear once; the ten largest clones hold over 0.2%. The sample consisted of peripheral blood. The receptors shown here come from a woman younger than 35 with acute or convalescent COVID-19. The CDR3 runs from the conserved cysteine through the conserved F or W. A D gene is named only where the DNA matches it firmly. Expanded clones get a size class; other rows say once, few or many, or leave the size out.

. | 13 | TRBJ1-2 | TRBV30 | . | CAWAPDTNYGYTF | TGTGCCTGGGCCCCGGACACTAACTATGGCTACACCTTC
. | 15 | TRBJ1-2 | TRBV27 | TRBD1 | CASSLSGTAHYGYTF | TGTGCCAGCAGTTTATCGGGGACAGCCCACTATGGCTACACCTTC
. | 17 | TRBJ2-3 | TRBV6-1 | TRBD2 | CASSESPFGGSTDTQYF | TGTGCCAGCAGTGAATCCCCGTTCGGGGGGAGCACAGATACGCAGTATTTT
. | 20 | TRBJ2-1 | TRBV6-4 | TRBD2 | CASSPRAGTSGGAGYNEQFF | TGTGCCAGCAGCCCGAGAGCCGGGACTAGCGGGGGGGCCGGCTACAATGAGCAGTTCTTC
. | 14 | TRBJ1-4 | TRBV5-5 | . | CASTLGGFGEKLFF | TGTGCCAGCACCCTGGGGGGGTTTGGTGAAAAACTGTTTTTT
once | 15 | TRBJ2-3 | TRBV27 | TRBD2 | CASSSLAVSTDTQYF | TGTGCCAGCAGTTCACTAGCGGTTAGCACAGATACGCAGTATTTT
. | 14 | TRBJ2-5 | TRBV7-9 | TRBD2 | CASSSGLAGGFQYF | TGTGCCAGCAGCTCCGGACTAGCGGGGGGATTCCAGTACTTC
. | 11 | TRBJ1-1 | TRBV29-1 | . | CSVSLRGEAFF | TGCAGCGTGTCCCTACGGGGTGAAGCTTTCTTT
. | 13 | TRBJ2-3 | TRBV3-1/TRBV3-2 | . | CASSQEGDKSQYF | TGTGCCAGCAGCCAAGAGGGGGACAAGTCGCAGTATTTT
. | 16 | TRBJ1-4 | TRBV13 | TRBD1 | CASSLGQVRPGEKLFF | TGTGCCAGCAGCCTTGGACAGGTCAGGCCGGGTGAAAAACTGTTTTTT
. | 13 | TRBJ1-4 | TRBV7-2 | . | CASSQATNEKLFF | TGTGCCAGCAGCCAGGCAACTAATGAAAAACTGTTTTTT
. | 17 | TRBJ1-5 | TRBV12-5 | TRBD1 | CASGGTLGQGADQPQHF | TGTGCTAGTGGCGGGACTCTCGGACAGGGGGCAGATCAGCCCCAGCATTTT
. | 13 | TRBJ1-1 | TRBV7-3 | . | CASSTRVNTEAFF | TGTGCCAGCAGCACCAGGGTGAACACTGAAGCTTTCTTT
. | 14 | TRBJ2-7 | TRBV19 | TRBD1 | CASSNRDRPYEQYF | TGTGCCAGTAGTAACCGGGACAGGCCCTACGAGCAGTACTTC
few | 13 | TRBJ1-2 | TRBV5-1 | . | CASSAGGDGGYTF | TGCGCCAGCAGCGCTGGGGGGGATGGCGGCTACACCTTC
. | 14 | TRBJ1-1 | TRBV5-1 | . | CASSFPADSTEAFF | TGCGCCAGCAGCTTCCCGGCCGACTCCACTGAAGCTTTCTTT
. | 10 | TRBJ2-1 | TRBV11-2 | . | CASSFPKQFF | TGTGCCAGCAGCTTCCCAAAGCAGTTCTTC
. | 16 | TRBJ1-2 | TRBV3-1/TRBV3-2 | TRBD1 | CASSQGGQGFLYGYTF | TGTGCCAGCAGCCAAGGGGGACAGGGATTTCTCTATGGCTACACCTTC
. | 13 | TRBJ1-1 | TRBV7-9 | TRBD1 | CASSLGQGPEAFF | TGTGCCAGCAGTTTAGGACAGGGTCCTGAAGCTTTCTTT
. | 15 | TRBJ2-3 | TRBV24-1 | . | CATSDLAGAADTQYF | TGTGCCACCAGTGATTTGGCGGGGGCGGCAGATACGCAGTATTTT
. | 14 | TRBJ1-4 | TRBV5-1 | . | CASSLERPQEKLFF | TGCGCCAGCAGCTTGGAGCGGCCTCAGGAAAAACTGTTTTTT
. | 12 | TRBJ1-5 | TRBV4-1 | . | CASSQTDQPQHF | TGCGCCAGCAGCCAAACAGACCAGCCCCAGCATTTT